This entry lists 4 T cell receptor beta chains sequenced from one sample in a study of blood T cells in healthy people across ages. Through a sample-barcoded 5' primer and a J-beta primer mix, a second PCR was run for roughly 7 to 12 cycles. TCRdb reprocessed the 5' RACE reads via MiXCR and lists one record per CDR3 protein. The sample consists of about 690,000 distinct CDR3 sequences, roughly 43% of them appearing once. Source material: blood. The receptors were sampled from a man older than 75 in good health.

This clonotype was counted a few times. The chain recombines TRBV7-9 with TRBJ2-1; possibly TRBD1 for D (6 bases). The CDR3 spans 16 residues. In germline, CDR1 is SEHNR, CDR2 FQNEAQ (reference sequence). The V and J ends lost 8 bases and 0 bases respectively, with 17 bases between them. CDR3 amino acids: CASLKGTTSSYNEQFF. The CDR3 nucleotides are TGTGCCAGCTTAAAAGGGACAACGAGCTCCTACAATGAGCAGTTCTTC.

The chain joins TRBV6-2 or TRBV6-3 to TRBJ2-1; possibly TRBD1 for D (7 bases). Per the germline V gene, CDR1 is MNHEY and CDR2 is SVGEGT. The CDR3 loop spans 14 amino acids. The V and J ends lost 7 bases and 13 bases respectively, with 23 bases between them. CDR3 in amino acids: CASKVRGSRETQFF. CDR3 DNA sequence: TGTGCCAGCAAGGTCAGGGGGAGTCGGGAGACCCAGTTCTTC.

The J gene is TRBJ2-7, the V gene TRBV20-1; perhaps TRBD2 as D (6 bases). Trimming took off 4 bases at V and 2 bases at J, with 15 bases between the two ends. CDR1 is DFQATT and CDR2 is SNEGSKA in the germline V gene (reference sequence). The CDR3 spans 14 residues. The CDR3 protein is CSATSGTPPYEQYF. DNA for the CDR3: TGCAGTGCTACCTCCGGGACTCCTCCCTACGAGCAGTACTTC.

The chain carries TRBV6-2 or TRBV6-3 and TRBJ2-5; the match to TRBD1 covers 7 bases. Trimming cost V 6 bases and J 7 bases; bases outside gene matches: 8. The CDR3 has 13 amino acids. Germline-derived CDR1 and CDR2 are MNHEY and SVGEGT. The CDR3 DNA reads as TGTGCCAGCAGCCGCGACAGGGTTGGGACCCAGTACTTC. Translating it yields CASSRDRVGTQYF.